The 11 T cell receptor beta chains given below trace back to one sample, sequenced in a study of blood T cell repertoires in COVID-19. The table came from immunoSEQ multiplex PCR; TCRdb's copy has only in-frame clones and leaves some out. The top ten clones hold around 4.5% of a sample with around 110,000 clones, approximately 89% of them seen once. Input material: peripheral blood. The receptors here all came from a man aged 35-49 years with acute or convalescent COVID-19.

This chain links TRBV30 with TRBJ1-2; TRBD1 aligns across 11 bases. Germline V lookup: CDR1 GTSNPN, CDR2 SVGIG (reference sequence). This CDR3 comprises 13 residues. J gave up 1 base and V 8 bases, and 3 bases lay outside the gene matches. The CDR3 here is CALGTGGNYGYTF. CDR3 coding DNA: TGTGCCCTCGGGACAGGGGGTAACTATGGCTACACCTTC.

V and J are TRBV6-5 and TRBJ2-2; 9 positions agree with TRBD1. The trim removed 2 bases at V and 6 bases at J, leaving 7 bases unmatched. Germline V gene sequence: CDR1 MNHEY, CDR2 SVGAGI. The CDR3 is 16 residues long. As DNA, the CDR3 is TGTGCCAGCAGTTACACTACAGGGGGCCCGTCCGGGGAGCTGTTTTTT. Amino acid sequence: CASSYTTGGPSGELFF.

The V gene is TRBV2, the J gene TRBJ1-1; possible D gene TRBD1, 6 bases. The CDR3 is 13 residues long. Trimming removed 7 bases from V and 4 bases from J, with 13 bases in between. Looked up from germline, CDR1 is SNHLY and CDR2 is FYNNEI. The DNA for the CDR3 is TGTGCCAGCAAGGACAGCTCGGGCACTGAAGCTTTCTTT. Amino acid sequence: CASKDSSGTEAFF.

This clone was seen only once. The rearrangement joins TRBV19 to TRBJ1-1; D may be TRBD1 (5 bases). This CDR3 has 14 residues. Per the germline V gene, CDR1 is LNHDA and CDR2 is SQIVND (reference sequence). V was clipped by 7 bases and J by 0 bases, with 12 bases between them. CDR3 DNA sequence: TGTGCCAGTAACCATGGGGGGATGAACACTGAAGCTTTCTTT. Its protein is CASNHGGMNTEAFF.

This chain joins TRBV11-2 and TRBJ2-2; 8 bases map to TRBD1. The V and J ends lost 0 bases and 1 base, in that order; junction bases with no gene match: 13. The length of the CDR3 is 20 residues. Germline values: CDR1 SGHAT, CDR2 FQNNGV. The CDR3, as DNA: TGTGCCAGCAGCTTAGATATTTTGTCAGGGGGCGATTGGAACACCGGGGAGCTGTTTTTT. Its protein product is CASSLDILSGGDWNTGELFF.

The J gene is TRBJ2-7, the V gene TRBV9; TRBD2 agrees at 7 bases. V was clipped by 1 base and J by 2 bases; unmatched bases: 6. From germline, CDR1 is SGDLS and CDR2 YYNGEE. This CDR3 region has 15 residues. The DNA for the CDR3 is TGTGCCAGCAGCGTAAGGCCTAGCGGAGCCTACGAGCAGTACTTC. Amino acid sequence: CASSVRPSGAYEQYF.

The chain carries TRBV3-1 (or the pseudogene TRBV3-2) and TRBJ1-5; TRBD1 agrees at 8 bases. CDR1 and CDR2 (germline): LGHDT, YNNKEL (reference sequence). V was clipped by 2 bases and J by 6 bases; unmatched bases: 3. CDR3 length equals 14 residues. DNA for the CDR3: TGTGCCAGCAGCCAACAGGGGGCGAGTCAGCCCCAGCATTTT. Protein sequence: CASSQQGASQPQHF.

The DNA for the CDR3 is TGCAGCGTTGGCGGGGTCCTAGCTAACTATGGCTACACCTTC. Translation: CSVGGVLANYGYTF. This rearrangement joins TRBV29-1 to TRBJ1-2; no firm D call. The CDR3 loop spans 14 amino acids. Germline-derived CDR1 and CDR2 are SQVTM and ANQGSEA. The V gene lost 4 bases and the J gene lost 0 bases, with 12 bases spanning the gap.

This clone was seen only once. This chain links TRBV7-8 with TRBJ1-5; tentatively, D is TRBD1 (6 bases). Germline CDR1 SGHVS, CDR2 FQNEAQ. The CDR3 contains 15 residues. V shed 5 bases and J shed 4 bases, with 15 bases lying between them. The CDR3 sequence: CASSPQRGGNQPQHF. CDR3 nucleotides: TGTGCCAGCAGCCCTCAGAGGGGGGGAAATCAGCCCCAGCATTTT.

This chain uses TRBV30 with TRBJ1-6, with unresolved D. CDR3 length: 15 residues. The V gene lost 1 base and the J gene lost 7 bases, with 14 bases spanning the gap. CDR1 and CDR2 from the germline V gene are GTSNPN and SVGIG (reference sequence). CDR3 residues: CAWSGWEGGNSPLHF. The CDR3 DNA sequence: TGTGCCTGGAGTGGTTGGGAGGGAGGGAATTCACCCCTCCACTTT.

V gene TRBV10-1 combines with J gene TRBJ2-2, with D tentatively TRBD1 (5 bases). V lost 5 bases and J lost 3, with 7 bases in between. The germline V gene encodes CDR1 WNHNN and CDR2 SYGVQD (reference sequence). The CDR3 sequence is 13 residues long. The CDR3 DNA reads as TGCGCCAGCAGTTTAGGGGACACCGGGGAGCTGTTTTTT. It specifies CASSLGDTGELFF.